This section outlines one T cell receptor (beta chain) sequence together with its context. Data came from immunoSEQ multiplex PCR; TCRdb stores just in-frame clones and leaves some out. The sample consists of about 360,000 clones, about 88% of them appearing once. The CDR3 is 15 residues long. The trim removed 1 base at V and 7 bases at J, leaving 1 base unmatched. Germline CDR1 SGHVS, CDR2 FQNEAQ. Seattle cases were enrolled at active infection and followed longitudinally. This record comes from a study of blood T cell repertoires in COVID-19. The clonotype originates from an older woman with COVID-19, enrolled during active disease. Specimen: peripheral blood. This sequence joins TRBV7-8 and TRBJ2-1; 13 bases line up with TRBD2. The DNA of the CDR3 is TGTGCCAGCAGCTTAGAGGGACTAGCGGGGAATGAGCAGTTCTTC. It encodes CASSLEGLAGNEQFF.